This T cell receptor (beta chain) was identified during a study of beta chain features in type 1 diabetes. Trimming shortened V by 4 bases and J by 2 bases, and 9 bases separated the two germline ends. CDR1 and CDR2 from the germline V gene are SGHRS and YFSETQ. The CDR3 has 13 amino acids. Expressed TCRB transcripts were sequenced, since all the RNA that had been isolated was reverse transcribed. This table comes from immunoSEQ multiplex PCR, and its TCRdb copy is limited to in-frame clones, with some not included. This table has about 160,000 clones, about 63% appearing once. With respect to this clone: Its antigen is unidentified.

Each of the CD4+ naive, central memory, regulatory and stem cell-like memory populations was sorted via CD45RO/CCR7/CD25/CD127/CD95/CD27. Study-level points and caveats: Healthy donors had naive, central memory and Treg TCRB repertoires that appeared less similar than those seen among patients. All four CD4+ subsets from Type 1 diabetes patients carried moderately but significantly shorter TCRB CDR3s.

This chain connects TRBV5-1 to TRBJ1-2; D unresolved. Sample: naive CD4+ T cells from blood. This TCR was sampled from a man aged 25-40 years with type 1 diabetes. The DNA of the CDR3 is TGCGCCAGCAGCCCGAGTAGCAACTATGGCTACACCTTC. Its translation is CASSPSSNYGYTF.